This T cell receptor (beta chain) is drawn from a study of T cell repertoires in cytomegalovirus infection. Study summary: Carrying CMV and the relevant HLA type showed in public TCR beta signatures.

From the reads, TCRdb called clonotypes with MiXCR, one entry per CDR3 protein. The data contain hundreds of thousands of distinct CDR3 sequences, around 9.1% of them singletons. CDR1 SGHRS and CDR2 YFSETQ come from the germline V gene. Trimming pared 3 bases from V and 4 bases from J, leaving 13 bases between. The CDR3 loop spans 14 amino acids. Ten or more counts support this clonotype. Its specificity is not known. Overall study results and limits: The response measured ex vivo was dominated by TCR beta clonotypes (HLA-C-restricted and CMV-specific). Totalled public TCR beta family frequency picked out people who carried CMV plus the relevant HLA.

The sequenced sample was PBMCs. The TCR originated in a human donor in good health (CMV status not recorded). Some clones in this sample may be carry-over from other donors' samples. The chain combines TRBV5-1 with TRBJ1-2; a possible D gene is TRBD1 (6 bases). In DNA form, the CDR3 reads TGCGCCAGCAGCTCCAGGGGCTGGGGCTATGGCTACACCTTC. This codes for CASSSRGWGYGYTF.